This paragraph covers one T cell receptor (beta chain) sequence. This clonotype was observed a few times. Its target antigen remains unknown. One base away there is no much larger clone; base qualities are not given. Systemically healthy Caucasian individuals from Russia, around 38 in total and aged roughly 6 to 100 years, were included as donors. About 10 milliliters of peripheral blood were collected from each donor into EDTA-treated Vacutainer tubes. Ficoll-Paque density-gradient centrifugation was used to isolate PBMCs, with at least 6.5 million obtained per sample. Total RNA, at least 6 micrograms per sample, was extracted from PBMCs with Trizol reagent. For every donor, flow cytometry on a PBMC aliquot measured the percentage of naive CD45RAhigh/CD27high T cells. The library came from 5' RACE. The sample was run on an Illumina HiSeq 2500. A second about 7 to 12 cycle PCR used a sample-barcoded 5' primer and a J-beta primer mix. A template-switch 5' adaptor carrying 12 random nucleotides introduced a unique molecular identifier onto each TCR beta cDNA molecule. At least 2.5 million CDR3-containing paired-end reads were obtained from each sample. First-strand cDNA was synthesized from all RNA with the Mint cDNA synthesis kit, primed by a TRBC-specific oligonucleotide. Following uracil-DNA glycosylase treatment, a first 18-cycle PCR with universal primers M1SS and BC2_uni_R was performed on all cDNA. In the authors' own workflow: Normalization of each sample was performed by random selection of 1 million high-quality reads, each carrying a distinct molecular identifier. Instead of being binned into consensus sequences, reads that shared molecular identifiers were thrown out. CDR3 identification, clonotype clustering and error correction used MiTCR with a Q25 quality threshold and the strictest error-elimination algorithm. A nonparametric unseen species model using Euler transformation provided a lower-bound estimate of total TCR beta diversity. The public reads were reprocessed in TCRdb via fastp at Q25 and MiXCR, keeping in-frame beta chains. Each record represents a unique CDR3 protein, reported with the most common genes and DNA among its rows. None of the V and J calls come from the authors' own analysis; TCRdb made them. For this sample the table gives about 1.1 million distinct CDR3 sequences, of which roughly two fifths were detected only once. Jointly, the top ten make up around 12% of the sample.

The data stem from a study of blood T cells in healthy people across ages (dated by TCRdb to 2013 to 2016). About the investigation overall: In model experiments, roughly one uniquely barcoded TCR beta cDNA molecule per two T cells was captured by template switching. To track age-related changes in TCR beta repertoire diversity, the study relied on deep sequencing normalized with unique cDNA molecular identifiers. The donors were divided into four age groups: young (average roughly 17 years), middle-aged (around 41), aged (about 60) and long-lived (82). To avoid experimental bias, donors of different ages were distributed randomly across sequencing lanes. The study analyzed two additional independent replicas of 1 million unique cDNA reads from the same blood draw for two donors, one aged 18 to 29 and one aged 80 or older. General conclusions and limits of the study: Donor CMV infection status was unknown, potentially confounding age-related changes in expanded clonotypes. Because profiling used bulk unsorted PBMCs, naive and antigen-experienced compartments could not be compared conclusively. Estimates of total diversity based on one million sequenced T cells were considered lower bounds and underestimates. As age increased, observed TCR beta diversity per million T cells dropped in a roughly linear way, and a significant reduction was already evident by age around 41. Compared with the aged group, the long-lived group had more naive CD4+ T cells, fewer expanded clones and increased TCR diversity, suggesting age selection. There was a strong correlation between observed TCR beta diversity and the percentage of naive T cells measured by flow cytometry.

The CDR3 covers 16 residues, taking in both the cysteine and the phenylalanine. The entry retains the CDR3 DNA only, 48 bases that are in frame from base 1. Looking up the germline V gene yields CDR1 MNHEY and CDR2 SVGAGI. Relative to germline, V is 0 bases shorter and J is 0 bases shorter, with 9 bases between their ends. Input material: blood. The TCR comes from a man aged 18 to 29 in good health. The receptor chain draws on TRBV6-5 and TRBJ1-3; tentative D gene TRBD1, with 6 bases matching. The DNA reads TGTGCCAGCAGTTACTCGGGACACGGCTCTGGAAACACCATATATTTT. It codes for CASSYSGHGSGNTIYF.